The 19 T cell receptor beta chains reported below all come from one sample, sequenced in a study of blood T cell repertoires in COVID-19. Measured with immunoSEQ multiplex PCR; TCRdb has only the in-frame clones, and not every one. The sample lists approximately 320,000 clones, 87% occurring once. The sample comprised PBMCs or T cells enriched from blood (not recorded which). The receptors originated from a young woman who had recovered from COVID-19.

This rearrangement joins TRBV24-1 to TRBJ2-6; tentative D call: TRBD1 (7 bases). The V and J ends lost 0 bases and 0 bases respectively, with 11 bases between them. This CDR3 contains 18 residues. Looked up from germline, CDR1 is KGHDR and CDR2 is SFDVKD. The CDR3 sequence is CATSDLAGGPSGANVLTF. CDR3 DNA: TGTGCCACCAGTGATTTGGCAGGGGGGCCCTCTGGGGCCAACGTCCTGACTTTC.

This rearrangement joins TRBV4-2 to TRBJ1-6; 9 bases line up with TRBD1. CDR3 length: 15 amino acids. Trimming cost V 3 bases and J 5 bases; bases outside gene matches: 2. CDR1 and CDR2 (germline): LGHNA, YNFKEQ. The DNA for the CDR3 is TGTGCCAGCAGCCAGACAGGGGGGAATAATTCACCCCTCCACTTT. Translating it yields CASSQTGGNNSPLHF.

The chain is built from TRBV6-5 and TRBJ2-7; 7 bases align to TRBD2. V lost 7 bases, J lost 4 bases, and 4 bases stayed unmatched. Germline CDR1 is MNHEY and CDR2 is SVGAGI. The CDR3 has 12 amino acids. DNA for the CDR3: TGTGCCAGCATGGCGGGAGTGTACGAGCAGTACTTC. This sequence encodes CASMAGVYEQYF.

The chain has TRBV5-5 and TRBJ2-7; TRBD1 matches at 7 bases. Germline V gives CDR1 SGHKS, CDR2 YYEKEE (reference sequence). This CDR3 is 15 amino acids long. Trimming took 1 base from V and 0 from J; bases not matched to a gene: 4. The CDR3 coding sequence is TGTGCCAGCAGCTTGTTGGGACAGTACTCCTACGAGCAGTACTTC. Its translation: CASSLLGQYSYEQYF.

V usage is TRBV7-9 and J usage is TRBJ1-1; tentative D call: TRBD1 (6 bases). CDR1 and CDR2 (germline): SEHNR, FQNEAQ (reference sequence). Trimming left V 6 bases short and J 1 base short, with 12 bases between. The CDR3 loop spans 14 amino acids. The CDR3: CASRRKGENTEAFF. The CDR3 DNA reads TGTGCCAGCAGGCGAAAGGGGGAGAACACTGAAGCTTTCTTT.

The chain carries TRBV21-1 and TRBJ1-1. TRBV21-1 represents a pseudogene. The CDR3 is 17 residues long. The CDR3 nucleotides read TGTGCCAGCAGCCCCTGGGGGGGGGCCCCCATGAACACTGAAGCTTTCTTT. It encodes CASSPWGGAPMNTEAFF.

The J gene is TRBJ2-1, the V gene TRBV27; 9 nucleotides line up with TRBD2. Germline trimming cut 3 bases from V and 8 bases from J; bases unmatched to any gene: 11. The CDR3 sequence is 16 residues long. The germline V gene encodes CDR1 MNHEY and CDR2 SMNVEV (reference sequence). CDR3 sequence: CASSFRAGGLFDEQFF. As DNA, the CDR3 is TGTGCCAGCAGTTTTAGGGCGGGAGGGCTTTTCGATGAGCAGTTCTTC.

This chain joins TRBV11-2 and TRBJ2-1, with D possibly being TRBD1 (5 bases). CDR3 length: 14 residues. The ends were cut back, 0 bases at V and 8 bases at J, with 11 bases in the middle. The V gene's germline CDR1 is SGHAT and CDR2 FQNNGV. DNA of the CDR3: TGTGCCAGCAGCTTAGATCGCCAGGGTCATGAGCAGTTCTTC. Protein product: CASSLDRQGHEQFF.

V usage is TRBV5-8 and J usage is TRBJ1-1; D is unclear. The ends were cut back, 2 bases at V and 1 base at J, with 6 bases in the middle. Germline V gives CDR1 SGHTS, CDR2 YDEGEE. The CDR3 extends over 13 amino acids. The CDR3 sequence is CASSFSRNTEAFF. The CDR3 coding sequence is TGTGCCAGCAGCTTCTCCAGGAACACTGAAGCTTTCTTT. Variable domain in full (rest from reference TRBV5-8 and TRBJ1-1): EAGVTQSPTHLIKTRGQQATLRCSPISGHTSVYWYQQALGLGLQFLLWYDEGEERNRGNFPPRFSGRQFPNYSSELNVNALELEDSALYLCASSFSRNTEAFFGQGTRLTVV.

CDR3 sequence (DNA): TGTGCCAGCAGTGTAACCGGGACAGGGGGCACTGAAGCTTTCTTT. The encoded protein is CASSVTGTGGTEAFF. This chain links TRBV25-1 with TRBJ1-1, with 11 bases lining up with TRBD1. Trimming removed 4 bases from V and 4 bases from J; junction bases left unmatched: 5. Per the germline V gene, CDR1 is MGHDK and CDR2 is SYGVNS. The CDR3 is made up of 15 amino acids. The complete variable domain, with remaining parts taken from reference TRBV25-1 and TRBJ1-1, reads EADIYQTPRYLVIGTGKKITLECSQTMGHDKMYWYQQDPGMELHLIHYSYGVNSTEKGDLSSESTVSRIRTEHFPLTLESARPSHTSQYLCASSVTGTGGTEAFFGQGTRLTVV.

J is TRBJ2-1 and V is TRBV11-3, with 8 bases identical to TRBD1. CDR3 length: 15 residues. The V gene end was trimmed by 5 bases and the J gene end by 6 bases; junction bases not matched to a gene: 9. Germline lookup yields CDR1 SGHNT and CDR2 YENEEA. The CDR3 coding sequence is TGTGCCAGCAGCCCCCGACAGGGGTCGGGCAATGAGCAGTTCTTC. Translated: CASSPRQGSGNEQFF.

This clone was recorded once. The chain links TRBV11-2 to TRBJ1-2; D is unresolved. The CDR3 covers 12 residues. Per the germline V gene, CDR1 is SGHAT and CDR2 is FQNNGV. Trimming pared 1 base from V and 7 bases from J, leaving 7 bases between. CDR3 amino acids: CASSLGRSGYTF. The CDR3 region has the DNA TGTGCCAGCAGCTTAGGACGGAGTGGCTACACCTTC.

The chain employs TRBV5-6 and TRBJ1-5, with a possible D match to TRBD1 (5 bases). The CDR3 contains 14 residues. Germline V gene data show CDR1 as SGHDT and CDR2 as YYEEEE. V dropped 0 bases and J dropped 5 bases, with 9 bases sitting between them. CDR3 in DNA: TGTGCCAGCAGCTTGGCAATCAGGGATCAGCCCCAGCATTTT. Translated: CASSLAIRDQPQHF.

J is TRBJ1-4 and V is TRBV7-9, with no clear D. Germline CDR1 reads SEHNR; CDR2 reads FQNEAQ (reference sequence). V was pared by 1 base and J by 3 bases, with 6 bases between. There are 14 residues in the CDR3. The CDR3 region is CASSLVRSNEKLFF. The CDR3 DNA reads TGTGCCAGCAGCTTAGTTAGATCTAATGAAAAACTGTTTTTT.

This clone was detected once. V gene TRBV9 combines with J gene TRBJ1-3; D is unclear. Germline CDR1 and CDR2: SGDLS and YYNGEE. This CDR3 is built from 13 residues. V lost 6 bases, J lost 0 bases, and 7 bases lay in between. For the CDR3, the DNA is TGTGCCAGCACGCAGGCCTCTGGAAACACCATATATTTT. It translates to CASTQASGNTIYF.

This clone has a handful of counts. The chain is built from TRBV5-1 and TRBJ1-3, with 7 bases fitting TRBD1. V shed 4 bases and J 4 bases; nucleotides not matched to a gene: 5. CDR3 length equals 14 residues. The V gene's germline CDR1 is SGHRS and CDR2 YFSETQ. CDR3 DNA: TGCGCCAGCAGCCGACAGGGCGGCGGAAACACCATATATTTT. This codes for CASSRQGGGNTIYF.

This chain links TRBV6-5 with TRBJ1-2, with 7 nucleotides matching TRBD1. V dropped 7 bases and J dropped 2; count of bases not matched to a gene: 7. There are 14 residues in the CDR3. Germline V gene data show CDR1 as MNHEY and CDR2 as SVGAGI. The DNA of the CDR3 is TGTGCCAGCATTGTAGAGACAGGGAACTATGGCTACACCTTC. Its protein is CASIVETGNYGYTF.

This chain uses TRBV7-8 with TRBJ2-7; the match to TRBD2 covers 7 bases. The germline CDR1 and CDR2 sequences are SGHVS and FQNEAQ. This CDR3 is built from 14 residues. V gave up 5 bases and J gave up 4 bases; unmatched junction bases: 8. This chain's CDR3 is CASSRTRLAYEQYF. The CDR3 nucleotides are TGTGCCAGCAGCCGGACTAGGTTGGCGTACGAGCAGTACTTC.

The V gene is TRBV12-3 or TRBV12-4, the J gene TRBJ2-3, with D possibly TRBD1 on 6 matching bases. V gave up 7 bases and J gave up 4 bases, with 12 bases separating them. The CDR3 length is 13 residues. Here the CDR3 reads CASILQGSDTQYF. The CDR3 DNA sequence: TGTGCCAGCATTCTACAGGGTTCAGATACGCAGTATTTT.